This entry is about one T cell receptor (beta chain). Reverse transcription of roughly 0.5 to 1 ug RNA used random hexamers. MiXCR, applied by TCRdb to the immunoSEQ multiplex PCR reads, yields one record per CDR3 protein. The sample consists of 50,000 or so distinct CDR3 sequences, 85% to 95% of them appearing once. The sample comes from a study of CD8 T cells in Susac syndrome. The V and J ends lost 1 base and 5 bases respectively, with 5 bases between them. Germline V gene lookup returns CDR1 LGHDT and CDR2 YNNKEL (reference sequence). The CDR3 has 12 residues. In blood CD8+ and CD4+ T cells, TCR beta underwent sequencing. Matched for age and sex, the controls were healthy donors. Through negative isolation, CD4+ and CD8+ T cells were obtained, while TEMRA cells were enriched using FACS.

The chain carries TRBV3-1 and TRBJ2-5; D is unresolved. The source of this sequence is a human donor in good health. Sequenced material: CD8+ T cells from PBMCs. CDR3 amino acids: CASSQARETQYF. The CDR3 nucleotides read TGTGCCAGCAGCCAAGCTAGGGAGACCCAGTACTTC.